Listed below are T cell receptor beta chains from one sample, sequenced in a study of T cell repertoires in cytomegalovirus infection. No antigen is known for these receptors. MiXCR was run by TCRdb on the reads, yielding one entry per CDR3 protein. This sample carries 340,000 or so distinct CDR3 sequences, 25% of them seen once, and the ten largest clones take 13%. Sequences were derived from cultured PBMCs, sampled from culture after CMV antigen stimulation. The receptors stem from a human donor in good health (CMV status not recorded). Some clones in this sample may be carry-over from other donors' samples. CDR3s include the opening cysteine and the closing phenylalanine or tryptophan. A D gene is named only where the DNA matches it firmly. Not every row has a clone size; where given, it reads once, few, many or a size class.

>TRBJ2-1|TRBV2|13|.|TRBD2
TGTGCCAGCAGCTCCGGGACTAGCAGTGAGCAGTTCTTC
CASSSGTSSEQFF
>TRBJ2-5|TRBV28|15|.|.
TGTGCCAGCAGTCCCATCGGCACGCCGGGAGAGACCCAGTACTTC
CASSPIGTPGETQYF
>TRBJ2-7|TRBV7-2|12|few|.
TGTGCCAGCAGCTCCGGATTCTACGAGCAGTACTTC
CASSSGFYEQYF
>TRBJ2-1|TRBV7-2|16|medium-sized|TRBD2
TGTGCCAGCAGCTACCAACTTCCAGCGGGAGTTCATGAGCAGTTCTTC
CASSYQLPAGVHEQFF
>TRBJ2-2|TRBV5-4|13|few|.
TGTGCCGGACGACAGGCCCCAGTCGGGGAGCTGTTTTTT
CAGRQAPVGELFF
>TRBJ2-5|TRBV4-1|15|once|.
TGCGCCAGCAGCCAATCCCCCGGGACCGAAGAGACCCAGTACTTC
CASSQSPGTEETQYF
>TRBJ1-2|TRBV7-1|11|.|.
TGTGCCAGCAGCGGCAGAGGAGGCTACACCTTC
CASSGRGGYTF
>TRBJ1-1|TRBV5-6|13|.|.
TGTGCCAGCCTAAGATGGGGGGCCGGAGGAGCTTTCTTT
CASLRWGAGGAFF
>TRBJ2-1|TRBV15|13|.|.
TGTGCCACCAGCAGTGACAGTTACAATGAGCAGTTCTTC
CATSSDSYNEQFF
>TRBJ2-3|TRBV4-1|16|few|.
TGCGCCAGCAGCCAAGGGGAACGGGTGGGCACAGATACGCAGTATTTT
CASSQGERVGTDTQYF
>TRBJ2-7|TRBV27|12|.|.
TGTGCCAGCAGTTCACTAGCTTCCGAGCAGTACTTC
CASSSLASEQYF
>TRBJ1-3|TRBV7-2|15|many|.
TGTGCCAGCAGCTTAGGACGGAGCTCTGGAAACACCATATATTTT
CASSLGRSSGNTIYF
>TRBJ2-5|TRBV7-2|16|many|.
TGTGCCAGCAGCTTATCCCCCGGGGGTCGAGTGGAGACCCAGTACTTC
CASSLSPGGRVETQYF
>TRBJ1-5|TRBV30|15|few|.
TGTGCCTGGAGTCCCGGAAGGCGTACCAATCAGCCCCAGCATTTT
CAWSPGRRTNQPQHF
>TRBJ1-6|TRBV7-2|15|few|TRBD1
TGTGCCAGCAGCTTGGACAGGACTATTGGCGCCACCCTCCACTTT
CASSLDRTIGATLHF
>TRBJ2-1|TRBV7-8|14|.|TRBD2
TGTGCCAGCAGCTTAACTAGCGGGCACAATGAGCAGTTCTTC
CASSLTSGHNEQFF
>TRBJ2-2|TRBV6-2/TRBV6-3|19|few|TRBD2
TGTGCCAGCAGTTACTCCGTCGGGGGTCTAGCGGCGAACACCGGGGAGCTGTTTTTT
CASSYSVGGLAANTGELFF
>TRBJ2-5|TRBV7-9|15|.|.
TGTGCCAGCAGCTTCCCCATGGAGGGGGGAGAGACCCAGTACTTC
CASSFPMEGGETQYF
>TRBJ2-1|TRBV7-6|15|few|.
TGTGCCAGCAGCCTCGGGGACGGATCCTACAATGAGCAGTTCTTC
CASSLGDGSYNEQFF
>TRBJ2-5|TRBV9|16|once|TRBD1
TGTGCCAGCAGCCATTATTCGGGACAGGATGGGGAGACCCAGTACTTC
CASSHYSGQDGETQYF
>TRBJ1-6|TRBV7-2|17|many|TRBD1
TGTGCCAGCAGCTTACCCCTTCGGACAGGGAATAATTCACCCCTCCACTTT
CASSLPLRTGNNSPLHF
>TRBJ2-7|TRBV18|17|.|.
TGTGCCAGCTCTCCACCCCAGTTGGGGAGGAGCTCCTACGAGCAGTACTTC
CASSPPQLGRSSYEQYF
>TRBJ1-1|TRBV7-6|15|.|.
TGTGCCAGCAGCTTGCGTACCGCCGACCCGCTGGGAGCTTTCTTT
CASSLRTADPLGAFF
>TRBJ2-1|TRBV6-1|17|.|.
TGTGCCAGCACCCTTTTTCCAACTAAAAGCTCCTACAATGAGCAGTTCTTC
CASTLFPTKSSYNEQFF
>TRBJ2-7|TRBV2|13|few|.
TGTGCCACCCAAACTGGGGGGTCCTACGAGCAGTACTTC
CATQTGGSYEQYF
>TRBJ1-2|TRBV5-5|16|.|.
TGTGCCAGCAGGACCACGAGATGGGATGGCAACTATGGCTACACCTTC
CASRTTRWDGNYGYTF
>TRBJ2-1|TRBV7-2|17|many|TRBD2
TGTGCCAGCAGCTTTCGGACTAGCGGGAGGCGGTACAATGAGCAGTTCTTC
CASSFRTSGRRYNEQFF
>TRBJ1-2|TRBV7-9|14|.|.
TGTGCCAGCAGCTCGACAGGCTCCGGGGGAGGCTACACCTTC
CASSSTGSGGGYTF
>TRBJ2-7|TRBV7-2|14|few|TRBD2
TGTGCCAGCAGCTTTGCGGGAGGGCGATACGAGCAGTACTTC
CASSFAGGRYEQYF
>TRBJ2-1|TRBV2|14|.|.
TGTGCCAGCAGTGTGCGGCTAGAAAGCAATGAGCAGTTCTTC
CASSVRLESNEQFF
>TRBJ2-1|TRBV6-5|14|.|.
TGTGCCAGCAGTTACCTACCTGGGGTAAATGAGCAGTTCTTC
CASSYLPGVNEQFF
>TRBJ2-2|TRBV7-9|17|.|TRBD1
TGTGCCAGCAGCTTAGCGGGAGGACAGGGGAACACCGGGGAGCTGTTTTTT
CASSLAGGQGNTGELFF
>TRBJ2-3|TRBV11-2|13|.|.
TGTGCCAGCAGCGTACCTGGGCCAGCTACGCAGTATTTT
CASSVPGPATQYF
>TRBJ2-1|TRBV12-5|15|few|.
TGTGCTAGTGGTACCGTACAGGGAGTCTACAATGAGCAGTTCTTC
CASGTVQGVYNEQFF
>TRBJ2-2|TRBV27|17|few|TRBD2
TGTGCCAGCAGTCCCTACAGGACTAGCGGTCCTACCGGGGAGCTGTTTTTT
CASSPYRTSGPTGELFF
>TRBJ2-3|TRBV19|18|few|TRBD2
TGTGCCAGTCAAAGTTGGCTAGCGGGCGGGGAAGGCACAGATACGCAGTATTTT
CASQSWLAGGEGTDTQYF
>TRBJ2-5|TRBV20-1|13|.|.
TGCAGTGCTAGAGTTAGCGGTACAGAGACCCAGTACTTC
CSARVSGTETQYF
>TRBJ2-1|TRBV15|17|few|TRBD1
TGTGCCACCAGCAGGTTTAAGGTTGGCCAGGGGGACAATGAGCAGTTCTTC
CATSRFKVGQGDNEQFF